This T cell receptor (beta chain) was retrieved from a study of response to subunit inactivated influenza vaccine. Study observations and caveats: Authors suggested seasonal influenza vaccinations each recruit few new T cells.

About this clonotype itself: Antigen: not known.

V lost 6 bases to trimming and J lost 4 bases; unmatched junction nucleotides: 8. The length of the CDR3 is 14 residues. Germline CDR1 MNHNS, CDR2 SASEGT. Using its own MiXCR run on the RT-PCR reads, TCRdb lists one record per CDR3 protein. The sample has roughly 540,000 distinct CDR3 sequences, around 25% seen once; the top ten hold 2.8%. These sequences were also reported in another study, on T cells expressing NK-cell markers. From that second work: Synthesis of TCR beta cDNA relied on 5'RACE template switching carrying UMIs. A few donors' CD3+CD56-NKG2C+ cells were dominated by the same clonotypes.

The source material was CD4+ T cells sorted from PBMCs, sampled 11 to 12 days after vaccination. This clonotype was sampled from a man aged 45-65 years who received an inactivated influenza vaccine. This chain joins TRBV6-1 and TRBJ1-2; 7 bases match TRBD1. CDR3 coding DNA: TGTGCCAGCAGCCCCCCCGGGACAGCCTATGGCTACACCTTC. It yields the protein CASSPPGTAYGYTF.